These 21 T cell receptor beta chains were all obtained from the same sample, sequenced in a study of type 1 and type 2 diabetes patients. Amplification started from genomic DNA. A primer set of 30 forward and 13 reverse primers amplified the CDR3. Using its own MiXCR run on the multiplex PCR reads, TCRdb lists one record per CDR3 protein. This sample has under 300,000 distinct CDR3 sequences; approximately 50% occur once, and the top ten carry approximately 15%. The sequencing input was peripheral blood mononuclear cells (PBMCs). The receptors come from a man younger than 35 with type 2 diabetes.

This chain joins TRBV20-1 and TRBJ2-7; D might be TRBD1 (6 bases). Germline assignment: CDR1 DFQATT and CDR2 SNEGSKA (reference sequence). V lost 6 bases, J lost 3 bases, and 9 bases lay in between. The CDR3 sequence is 11 residues long. CDR3 protein: CSAAGDYEQYF. The CDR3 coding sequence is TGCAGTGCGGCAGGGGACTACGAGCAGTACTTC.

This sequence joins TRBV7-2 and TRBJ2-1; no clear D gene. Trimming removed 5 bases at V and 0 bases at J, with 17 bases between. From germline, CDR1 is SGHTA and CDR2 FQGNSA. The CDR3 totals 17 residues. The CDR3 here is CASSPSPKPDSYNEQFF. CDR3 sequence (DNA): TGTGCCAGCAGCCCTAGTCCAAAGCCGGACTCCTACAATGAGCAGTTCTTC.

The rearrangement uses TRBV20-1 and TRBJ1-1, with 7 bases identical to TRBD1. The CDR3 loop spans 15 amino acids. Per the germline V gene, CDR1 is DFQATT and CDR2 is SNEGSKA (reference sequence). J lost 3 bases, V lost 6 bases, and 13 bases had no gene match. The CDR3 DNA is TGCAGTGCCGGTACAGGGGAAACTAAGGACACTGAAGCTTTCTTT. Translated, it gives CSAGTGETKDTEAFF.

This clonotype was detected a few times. This chain joins TRBV24-1 and TRBJ2-6, with D unresolved. Germline lookup yields CDR1 KGHDR and CDR2 SFDVKD. Deletions cut 4 bases from V and 4 bases from J, with 10 bases between. This CDR3 is built from 15 residues. The CDR3: CATSDPASGANVLTF. The CDR3, as DNA: TGTGCCACCAGTGACCCAGCTTCCGGGGCCAACGTCCTGACTTTC.

CDR3 protein: CASRLAGARNEQFF. CDR3 sequence (DNA): TGTGCCAGCAGACTAGCGGGAGCGCGCAATGAGCAGTTCTTC. J is TRBJ2-1 and V is TRBV28; 11 nucleotides align to TRBD2. The CDR3 extends over 14 amino acids. J was trimmed by 6 bases and V by 6 bases; bases with no gene match: 4. Germline V lookup: CDR1 MDHEN, CDR2 SYDVKM. Based on the CDR3 plus reference TRBV28 and TRBJ2-1, the full variable domain is DVKVTQSSRYLVKRTGEKVFLECVQDMDHENMFWYRQDPGLGLRLIYFSYDVKMKEKGDIPEGYSVSREKKERFSLILESASTNQTSMYLCASRLAGARNEQFFGPGTRLTVL.

The V and J genes are TRBV19 and TRBJ2-5, with 9 bases aligning to TRBD2. The V gene end was trimmed by 3 bases and the J gene end by 5 bases; junction bases not matched to a gene: 10. Germline V gene sequence: CDR1 LNHDA, CDR2 SQIVND (reference sequence). The CDR3 loop spans 16 amino acids. The CDR3 loop is CASSMGLAPGEETQYF. CDR3 coding DNA: TGTGCCAGTAGTATGGGACTAGCCCCGGGGGAGGAGACCCAGTACTTC.

The rearrangement joins TRBV28 to TRBJ1-1, with D unresolved. The CDR3 has 13 residues. V lost 7 bases, J lost 3 bases, and 12 bases lay in between. Germline V gives CDR1 MDHEN, CDR2 SYDVKM. The CDR3 DNA reads as TGTGCCAGCAATACTTGGGGTGACACTGAAGCTTTCTTT. Encoded protein: CASNTWGDTEAFF.

About this clonotype itself: A much larger clone differs from this one at a single base, so this may be a read error. The rearrangement joins TRBV2 to TRBJ1-1; D is unresolved. Trimming stripped 4 bases from V and 11 bases from J, with 11 bases between. The CDR3 has 11 amino acids. Per the germline V gene, CDR1 is SNHLY and CDR2 is FYNNEI. This chain's CDR3 is CASSGVNPAFF. DNA for the CDR3: TGTGCCAGCAGTGGGGTCAACCCGGCTTTCTTT.

The chain has TRBV7-8 and TRBJ1-1; no definite D call. Trimming took 3 bases from V and 6 from J, leaving 5 bases between them. The length of the CDR3 is 11 residues. Germline CDR1 is SGHVS and CDR2 is FQNEAQ. CDR3 bases: TGTGCCAGCAGCTTGGTCTCTGAAGCTTTCTTT. This encodes CASSLVSEAFF. Drawing the rest from reference TRBV7-8 and TRBJ1-1, the complete variable domain is GAGVSQSPRYKVAKRGQDVALRCDPISGHVSLFWYQQALGQGPEFLTYFQNEAQLDKSGLPSDRFFAERPEGSVSTLKIQRTQQEDSAVYLCASSLVSEAFFGQGTRLTVV.

This clonotype has just a few counts. The chain employs TRBV2 and TRBJ1-3; D perhaps matches TRBD1 (5 bases). The V gene's germline CDR1 is SNHLY and CDR2 FYNNEI. The ends were cut back, 8 bases at V and 7 bases at J, with 15 bases in the middle. This CDR3 spans 13 amino acids. The CDR3 DNA is TGTGCCAGCGAAGCCGGGGCGAAGAACACCATATATTTT. It codes for CASEAGAKNTIYF.

The V call is TRBV6-5, the J call TRBJ2-5; 14 bases agree with TRBD2. Germline-derived CDR1 and CDR2 are MNHEY and SVGAGI. J was trimmed by 0 bases and V by 6 bases; bases with no gene match: 6. The CDR3 has 17 residues. The DNA for the CDR3 is TGTGCCAGCAGCTGGACTAGCGGGAGGCTTAACCAAGAGACCCAGTACTTC. Residues: CASSWTSGRLNQETQYF.

The chain couples TRBV10-1 to TRBJ2-2; TRBD2 matches 7 bases. V gave up 5 bases and J gave up 0 bases; unmatched junction bases: 3. The CDR3 extends over 15 amino acids. Germline CDR1 and CDR2: WNHNN and SYGVQD (reference sequence). CDR3 residues: CASSRTRPNTGELFF. For the CDR3, the DNA is TGCGCCAGCAGTCGGACTAGACCGAACACCGGGGAGCTGTTTTTT.

In this sample, this clonotype turned up a few times. V usage is TRBV6-2 or TRBV6-3 and J usage is TRBJ2-7, with a possible D match to TRBD1 (5 bases). The ends were cut back, 0 bases at V and 6 bases at J, with 6 bases in the middle. This CDR3 contains 12 residues. Per germline, CDR1 MNHEY and CDR2 SVGEGT. The CDR3 nucleotides read TGTGCCAGCAGTTACTCGACAGTCGAGCAGTACTTC. Protein sequence: CASSYSTVEQYF.

The chain combines TRBV6-5 with TRBJ2-1; D is ambiguous. The CDR3 has 15 residues. V was shortened by 5 bases and J by 4 bases, with 15 bases between the two germline ends. Germline values: CDR1 MNHEY, CDR2 SVGAGI. CDR3: CASSTLTYGYNEQFF. The CDR3 region has the DNA TGTGCCAGCAGTACCCTAACGTACGGTTACAATGAGCAGTTCTTC.

This clonotype was recorded a few times. The chain recombines TRBV28 with TRBJ1-2, with D uncertain. The CDR3 consists of 15 residues. The V and J ends lost 5 bases and 4 bases respectively, with 17 bases between them. The V gene's germline CDR1 is MDHEN and CDR2 SYDVKM. CDR3 in amino acids: CASSLLLYTAYGYTF. The CDR3 DNA sequence: TGTGCCAGCAGTCTGCTATTGTACACCGCCTATGGCTACACCTTC.

V and J are TRBV24-1 and TRBJ2-7; 8 bases agree with TRBD1. J lost 6 bases, V lost 6 bases, and 6 bases had no gene match. The CDR3 runs to 13 residues. Germline values: CDR1 KGHDR, CDR2 SFDVKD. DNA for the CDR3: TGTGCCACCAGTCACAGGGGGGTCGGCGAGCAGTACTTC. This translates into CATSHRGVGEQYF.

This clonotype came up a few times. V is TRBV7-2 and J is TRBJ1-1, with 7 nucleotides matching TRBD1. V dropped 4 bases and J dropped 8; count of bases not matched to a gene: 1. CDR1 is SGHTA and CDR2 is FQGNSA in the germline V gene. The CDR3 covers 11 residues. The DNA for the CDR3 is TGTGCCAGCAGCTCGGGACAGGAAGCTTTCTTT. Protein: CASSSGQEAFF.

J is TRBJ2-7 and V is TRBV5-1; 10 positions agree with TRBD2. There are 15 residues in the CDR3. The trim removed 0 bases at V and 6 bases at J, leaving 6 bases unmatched. Looked up from germline, CDR1 is SGHRS and CDR2 is YFSETQ. The CDR3 reads CASSLATAGGGEQYF. For the CDR3, the DNA is TGCGCCAGCAGCTTGGCTACAGCGGGAGGGGGCGAGCAGTACTTC.

This rearrangement joins TRBV7-2 to TRBJ2-7; D perhaps matches TRBD1 (6 bases). CDR1 SGHTA and CDR2 FQGNSA come from the germline V gene. V was pared by 5 bases and J by 2 bases, with 10 bases between. CDR3 length equals 13 residues. The CDR3 loop is CASSPEGAYEQYF. The DNA for the CDR3 is TGTGCCAGCAGCCCAGAGGGGGCCTACGAGCAGTACTTC. Combining the CDR3 with reference TRBV7-2 and TRBJ2-7 gives the whole variable domain GAGVSQSPSNKVTEKGKDVELRCDPISGHTALYWYRQSLGQGLEFLIYFQGNSAPDKSGLPSDRFSAERTGGSVSTLTIQRTQQEDSAVYLCASSPEGAYEQYFGPGTRLTVT.

This clonotype has a handful of counts. The chain employs TRBV12-3 or TRBV12-4 and TRBJ1-2; TRBD1 might be the D (5 bases). The CDR3 is made up of 13 amino acids. Trimming left V 6 bases short and J 10 bases short, with 18 bases between. Here the CDR3 reads CASSRGFRDFYTF. In nucleotides, the CDR3 is TGTGCCAGCAGCCGCGGATTTAGGGACTTCTACACCTTC.

The chain links TRBV6-5 to TRBJ1-5; 8 bases are a match to TRBD1. The CDR3 extends over 17 amino acids. V lost 5 bases to trimming and J lost 6 bases; unmatched junction nucleotides: 15. Germline CDR1 is MNHEY and CDR2 is SVGAGI. The CDR3, as DNA: TGTGCCAGCAGTCGAACGGTAGGGACAGGCGACGGTCAGCCCCAGCATTTT. Translated: CASSRTVGTGDGQPQHF.